This T cell receptor (beta chain) was sequenced for a study of tumor and adjacent non-tumor tissue in lung cancer. Notes on the study in general: In normal lung, the top 100 clones were significantly more dominant than in tumor.

Trimming removed 2 bases at V and 0 bases at J, with 11 bases between. CDR1 and CDR2 from the germline V gene are SGHAT and FQNNGV. The CDR3 totals 16 residues. TCRbeta libraries were built with three rounds of nested PCR, modified from ARM-PCR. A single record per CDR3 protein comes from TCRdb applying MiXCR to the multiplex PCR reads. The sample includes more than 90,000 distinct CDR3 sequences, 65% to 75% of them seen just once. This sample's RNA came from whole unsorted tissue. In the case of this clonotype: Its antigen is unidentified.

The sequence came from a man aged 55 to 70 with non-small cell lung cancer. The sequenced sample was lung tumor tissue. V usage is TRBV11-2 and J usage is TRBJ2-1; the D is unclear. The CDR3 nucleotides read TGTGCCAGCAGCTTAAGGGTCGCAAGCTCCTACAATGAGCAGTTCTTC. This gives the protein CASSLRVASSYNEQFF.